This T cell receptor (beta chain) derives from a study of T cell responses to AZD1222 COVID-19 vaccine. The V and J ends lost 6 bases and 5 bases, in that order; junction bases with no gene match: 5. Germline V gene sequence: CDR1 SQVTM, CDR2 ANQGSEA. The CDR3 length is 13 residues. Profiling relied on immunoSEQ multiplex PCR, and the TCRdb table lists in-frame clones only, not all of them. In the table there are 140,000 or so clones, 92% of which are singletons. The specimen was peripheral blood, collected on day 0 of AZD1222 vaccination. The sequence came from an adult in good health. The chain recombines TRBV29-1 with TRBJ2-1; 9 bases agree with TRBD2. The CDR3 sequence: CSVGTSSNNEQFF. Written as DNA, the CDR3 is TGCAGCGTCGGGACTAGCAGCAACAATGAGCAGTTCTTC.